This TCR beta chain was sequenced in a study of blood T cell repertoires in COVID-19. Looking at the study overall: In each case, the material was cDNA or gDNA derived from T cells, B-cell-depleted T cells, or PBMCs.

Only in-frame clones appear in the TCRdb table, and some are missing; sequencing was by immunoSEQ multiplex PCR. The sample has around 340,000 clones, around 83% seen once. Sequencing was performed on peripheral blood. This TCR came from a young man with active or convalescent COVID-19.

The chain's CDR3 is CSASIAQGMGGYGYTF. DNA of the CDR3: TGCAGTGCTAGTATCGCGCAGGGAATGGGGGGCTATGGCTACACCTTC. The J gene is TRBJ1-2, the V gene TRBV20-1, with a possible D match to TRBD1 (5 bases). Germline V gives CDR1 DFQATT, CDR2 SNEGSKA (reference sequence). The CDR3 totals 16 residues. V was cut by 3 bases and J by 4 bases, with 21 bases left in between.